One and the same sample provided the 3 T cell receptor beta chains below, sequenced in a study of cytomegalovirus exposure and HLA in healthy donors. Vbeta (60) and Jbeta (13) primers were used in the PCR. TCRdb's table, derived via immunoSEQ multiplex PCR, lists solely in-frame clones and lacks some. In the table there are 100,000 or so clones, 75% of which are singletons. Sequenced input: PBMCs. These receptors were taken from a man aged 50-59 years in good health and CMV-seronegative.

The rearrangement joins TRBV19 to TRBJ2-7; 7 bases line up with TRBD1. Trimming took 9 bases from V and 5 from J; bases not matched to a gene: 13. Germline V CDR1 and CDR2: LNHDA, SQIVND (reference sequence). The CDR3 is made up of 14 amino acids. In nucleotides, the CDR3 is TGTGCCAGCAGTGACAGGGTTGAAAAGGACGAGCAGTACTTC. This codes for CASSDRVEKDEQYF.

The chain recombines TRBV7-9 with TRBJ2-5, with D unclear. The CDR3 totals 12 residues. V lost 5 bases and J 4 bases, leaving 8 bases between the germline ends. Germline CDR1 is SEHNR and CDR2 is FQNEAQ (reference sequence). The CDR3, as DNA: TGTGCCAGCAGCCTCCCCCGAGAGACCCAGTACTTC. As protein: CASSLPRETQYF. Full variable domain (outside the CDR3, taken from reference TRBV7-9 and TRBJ2-5): DTGVSQNPRHKITKRGQNVTFRCDPISEHNRLYWYRQTLGQGPEFLTYFQNEAQLEKSRLLSDRFSAERPKGSFSTLEIQRTEQGDSAMYLCASSLPRETQYFGPGTRLLVL.

The rearrangement uses TRBV4-2 and TRBJ2-7, with D hard to call. V lost 1 base and J 3 bases, leaving 7 bases between the germline ends. The CDR3 consists of 13 residues. The germline gives CDR1 LGHNA, CDR2 YNFKEQ. In DNA form, the CDR3 reads TGTGCCAGCAGCCAAGGGCGGAGCTACGAGCAGTACTTC. Its translation: CASSQGRSYEQYF.